The next 32 T cell receptor beta chains were all read from a single sample in a study of OX40 agonist ivuxolimab in advanced cancers. Some clones are missing from TCRdb's copy, which holds only in-frame ones; the method was immunoSEQ multiplex PCR. The sample lists some 80,000 clones, 86% seen once, with roughly 2% in the top ten. The material sequenced was CD4+ or CD8+ T cells sorted from blood, taken in a trial of the OX40 agonist ivuxolimab. Receptor source: an adult with an advanced solid tumor such as melanoma, head and neck, liver or kidney cancer.

The CDR3 loop is CASTLQGAPNTEAFF. CDR3 in DNA: TGTGCCAGCACCCTACAGGGGGCCCCGAACACTGAAGCTTTCTTT. The rearrangement links TRBV2 to TRBJ1-1; TRBD1 matches at 9 bases. CDR1 SNHLY and CDR2 FYNNEI come from the germline V gene. The length of the CDR3 is 15 residues. Germline trimming cut 7 bases from V and 1 base from J; bases unmatched to any gene: 7.

The chain recombines TRBV25-1 with TRBJ2-3; tentative D call: TRBD2 (5 bases). Germline lookup yields CDR1 MGHDK and CDR2 SYGVNS. With 4 bases removed from V and 4 bases from J, the gap between germline ends came to 12 bases. The CDR3 spans 14 residues. The CDR3: CASSAGWEADTQYF. In DNA form, the CDR3 reads TGTGCCAGCAGTGCGGGGTGGGAAGCAGATACGCAGTATTTT. Combining the CDR3 with reference TRBV25-1 and TRBJ2-3 gives the whole variable domain EADIYQTPRYLVIGTGKKITLECSQTMGHDKMYWYQQDPGMELHLIHYSYGVNSTEKGDLSSESTVSRIRTEHFPLTLESARPSHTSQYLCASSAGWEADTQYFGPGTRLTVL.

This rearrangement joins TRBV4-1 to TRBJ1-1; 8 nucleotides line up with TRBD1. The CDR3 consists of 14 residues. Germline trimming cut 2 bases from V and 3 bases from J; bases unmatched to any gene: 2. Germline CDR1 is MGHRA and CDR2 is YSYEKL. CDR3 in amino acids: CASSQRQGYTEAFF. Here the CDR3 DNA reads TGCGCCAGCAGCCAACGACAGGGGTACACTGAAGCTTTCTTT.

A single count supports this clone. The chain carries TRBV18 and TRBJ2-1; D not resolved. Germline loops: CDR1 KGHSH, CDR2 LQKENI. The CDR3 totals 12 residues. V was clipped by 6 bases and J by 7 bases, with 10 bases between them. CDR3 sequence (DNA): TGTGCCAGCTCCCCCTCCCAAAATGAGCAGTTCTTC. As protein: CASSPSQNEQFF. The full variable domain, rest sourced from reference TRBV18 and TRBJ2-1, is NAGVMQNPRHLVRRRGQEARLRCSPMKGHSHVYWYRQLPEEGLKFMVYLQKENIIDESGMPKERFSAEFPKEGPSILRIQQVVRGDSAAYFCASSPSQNEQFFGPGTRLTVL.

The rearrangement uses TRBV7-9 and TRBJ2-5; TRBD2 aligns across 8 bases. The CDR3 length is 16 residues. Germline-derived CDR1 and CDR2 are SEHNR and FQNEAQ (reference sequence). V lost 5 bases to trimming and J lost 0 bases; unmatched junction nucleotides: 8. CDR3 sequence reads: CASSMTTSVHQETQYF. Here the CDR3 DNA reads TGTGCCAGCAGCATGACGACTAGCGTGCACCAAGAGACCCAGTACTTC.

The chain couples TRBV29-1 to TRBJ1-2; D may be TRBD1 (6 bases). Germline V gene data show CDR1 as SQVTM and CDR2 as ANQGSEA. V shed 5 bases and J shed 0 bases, with 10 bases lying between them. CDR3 size: 13 residues. This CDR3 reads CSVTRDTNYGYTF. CDR3 DNA sequence: TGCAGCGTTACCCGGGACACTAACTATGGCTACACCTTC.

The CDR3 DNA reads TGTGCCAGCAGTTACAGGGGAGAGACCCAGTACTTC. It translates to CASSYRGETQYF. The chain carries TRBV6-5 and TRBJ2-5, with D tentatively TRBD1 (5 bases). Trimming took off 2 bases at V and 4 bases at J, with 5 bases between the two ends. The germline V gene encodes CDR1 MNHEY and CDR2 SVGAGI. The CDR3 sequence is 12 residues long.

This clone was seen more than once but under ten times. This CDR3 is CAISTRDSPLHF. The DNA for the CDR3 is TGTGCCATCAGTACCAGGGACTCACCCCTCCACTTT. The chain carries TRBV10-3 and TRBJ1-6, with D possibly TRBD1 on 5 matching bases. The CDR3 is made up of 12 amino acids. CDR1 is ENHRY, CDR2 SYGVKD, per germline. Trimming pared 5 bases from V and 10 bases from J, leaving 9 bases between.

The J gene is TRBJ1-1, the V gene TRBV5-1, with D possibly being TRBD1 (5 bases). Germline CDR1 SGHRS, CDR2 YFSETQ. Trimming cost V 2 bases and J 6 bases, with 8 bases left between them. This CDR3 is 12 amino acids long. The CDR3 is CASSFGGAEAFF. CDR3 in DNA: TGCGCCAGCAGCTTTGGGGGGGCTGAAGCTTTCTTT.

With respect to this clone: Because it lacks the conserved phenylalanine or tryptophan at the end, this CDR3 is likely a read error. The gene calls are TRBV6-7 and TRBJ1-2, with D uncertain. TRBV6-7 is assigned to the ORF class and has an uncertain function. V shed 2 bases and J shed 6 bases, with 13 bases lying between them. The length of the CDR3 is 14 residues. CDR3 protein: CASSYDQRLHGYTS. The CDR3 DNA sequence: TGTGCCAGCAGTTACGACCAGCGACTTCATGGCTACACCTCC.

CDR3 sequence (DNA): TGTGCCAGCAGCCCAAGGACAGGGGGCGAGACACCCCTCCACTTT. Its protein product is CASSPRTGGETPLHF. The J gene is TRBJ1-6, the V gene TRBV11-2; TRBD1 matches at 11 bases. Unmatched junction bases numbered 8, after V lost 5 bases and J lost 11 bases. The CDR3 is made up of 15 amino acids. The germline gives CDR1 SGHAT, CDR2 FQNNGV. Full variable domain (rest looked up from reference TRBV11-2 and TRBJ1-6): EAGVAQSPRYKIIEKRQSVAFWCNPISGHATLYWYQQILGQGPKLLIQFQNNGVVDDSQLPKDRFSAERLKGVDSTLKIQPAKLEDSAVYLCASSPRTGGETPLHFGNGTRLTVT.

Only a few counts were recorded for this clone. J is TRBJ1-1 and V is TRBV19; no firm D call. The CDR3 is made up of 18 amino acids. V was clipped by 0 bases and J by 3 bases, with 20 bases between them. Germline values: CDR1 LNHDA, CDR2 SQIVND (reference sequence). The CDR3 sequence: CASSIDPFRLRTDTEAFF. CDR3 sequence (DNA): TGTGCCAGTAGTATAGACCCTTTTCGTCTAAGGACCGACACTGAAGCTTTCTTT.

V and J are TRBV5-1 and TRBJ2-2; 7 positions match TRBD1. This CDR3 spans 16 amino acids. CDR1 is SGHRS and CDR2 is YFSETQ in the germline V gene. The junction had 10 bases not matched to a gene; V was cut back by 0 bases and J by 8 bases. The CDR3 sequence: CASSLAVSRDRGELFF. The CDR3 DNA sequence: TGCGCCAGCAGCTTGGCCGTGTCACGGGACAGAGGGGAGCTGTTTTTT.

This chain uses TRBV29-1 with TRBJ2-7; no definite D call. The CDR3 covers 12 residues. V lost 5 bases and J lost 2, with 10 bases in between. The V gene's germline CDR1 is SQVTM and CDR2 ANQGSEA. CDR3 in amino acids: CSVRMLTYEQYF. The CDR3 DNA follows: TGCAGCGTTCGCATGTTGACCTACGAGCAGTACTTC.

This clone was seen only once. The chain is built from TRBV19 and TRBJ1-2, with 7 bases that match TRBD1. From germline, CDR1 is LNHDA and CDR2 SQIVND (reference sequence). CDR3 size: 13 residues. The V segment lost 11 bases and the J segment 2 bases; nucleotides outside the gene matches: 8. The CDR3 sequence is CACRTGLNYGYTF. The CDR3 nucleotides read TGTGCCTGCCGGACAGGTCTAAACTATGGCTACACCTTC. The variable domain in full, completed from reference TRBV19 and TRBJ1-2, reads DGGITQSPKYLFRKEGQNVTLSCEQNLNHDAMYWYRQDPGQGLRLIYYSQIVNDFQKGDIAEGYSVSREKKESFPLTVTSAQKNPTAFYLCACRTGLNYGYTFGSGTRLTVV.

The chain uses TRBV10-3 and TRBJ1-1; TRBD1 might be the D (5 bases). The CDR3 runs to 15 residues. Germline CDR1 is ENHRY and CDR2 is SYGVKD. The V end was cut by 3 bases, the J end by 5 bases, with 16 bases between. Written as DNA, the CDR3 is TGTGCCATCAGTGATAATAGGGGTGGTGGGACTGAAGCTTTCTTT. Amino acid sequence: CAISDNRGGGTEAFF.

This clone came up a few times. The J gene is TRBJ1-3, the V gene TRBV4-1; no definite D call. Germline V lookup: CDR1 MGHRA, CDR2 YSYEKL. CDR3 length: 15 amino acids. The V gene lost 1 base and the J gene lost 4 bases, with 11 bases spanning the gap. CDR3 nucleotide sequence: TGCGCCAGCAGCCAAGGCCGGGGTCGGGGAAACACCATATATTTT. Residues: CASSQGRGRGNTIYF.

This clone was counted only a few times. The chain links TRBV25-1 to TRBJ1-1; D is ambiguous. The V end lost 5 bases, the J end lost 1 base, and 5 bases lay between the germline ends. The CDR3 has 12 amino acids. The germline V gene has CDR1 MGHDK and CDR2 SYGVNS. The CDR3 nucleotides are TGTGCCAGCAGTAAGGCGAACACTGAAGCTTTCTTT. This gives the protein CASSKANTEAFF.

The chain combines TRBV7-3 with TRBJ2-1, with TRBD1 as a possible D gene (6 bases). The length of the CDR3 is 15 residues. V lost 5 bases, J lost 6 bases, and 17 bases lay in between. From germline, CDR1 is SGHTA and CDR2 FQGTGA. The CDR3 sequence is CASSIQGFQGNEQFF. The CDR3 nucleotides are TGTGCCAGCAGCATTCAGGGGTTCCAAGGCAATGAGCAGTTCTTC.

This clone was seen only once. This chain connects TRBV7-3 to TRBJ1-1; 7 bases are shared with TRBD1. Germline V CDR1 and CDR2: SGHTA, FQGTGA. The V segment lost 3 bases and the J segment 3 bases; nucleotides outside the gene matches: 4. The CDR3 is 14 amino acids. CDR3 sequence: CASSFQGGYTEAFF. Written as DNA, the CDR3 is TGTGCCAGCAGCTTTCAGGGGGGGTACACTGAAGCTTTCTTT.

The gene calls are TRBV7-2 and TRBJ2-3; D not certain. Trimming shortened V by 5 bases and J by 0 bases, and 6 bases separated the two germline ends. CDR3 length: 13 residues. Looked up from germline, CDR1 is SGHTA and CDR2 is FQGNSA. CDR3 nucleotide sequence: TGTGCCAGCAGCCCCCAGAGCACAGATACGCAGTATTTT. It encodes CASSPQSTDTQYF.

V is TRBV4-1 and J is TRBJ1-4; TRBD1 matches at 10 bases. The CDR3 is made up of 16 amino acids. V lost 0 bases and J lost 7; bases outside the gene matches: 5. Germline CDR1 reads MGHRA; CDR2 reads YSYEKL. Here the CDR3 reads CASSQDRDRGREKLFF. CDR3 in DNA: TGCGCCAGCAGCCAAGATAGGGACAGGGGTCGTGAAAAACTGTTTTTT.

The chain has TRBV2 and TRBJ2-7, with TRBD1 matching 7 bases. The CDR3 is 14 amino acids. V trimming: 8 bases; J trimming: 3 bases; junction bases outside the gene matches: 10. Germline loops: CDR1 SNHLY, CDR2 FYNNEI. CDR3 DNA: TGTGCCAGCGCCCGACAGGGCGCCGACTACGAGCAGTACTTC. It is translated as CASARQGADYEQYF. The full variable domain, its missing parts supplied by reference TRBV2 and TRBJ2-7, is EPEVTQTPSHQVTQMGQEVILRCVPISNHLYFYWYRQILGQKVEFLVSFYNNEISEKSEIFDDQFSVERPDGSNFTLKIRSTKLEDSAMYFCASARQGADYEQYFGPGTRLTVT.

V and J are TRBV10-1 and TRBJ1-5; TRBD1 is a possible D gene (6 bases). The CDR3 is made up of 17 amino acids. Trimming took 2 bases from V and 8 from J, leaving 22 bases between them. The germline V gene encodes CDR1 WNHNN and CDR2 SYGVQD (reference sequence). The CDR3 protein is CASSEPIQGVRGEPQHF. CDR3 bases: TGCGCCAGCAGTGAGCCGATACAGGGAGTGAGGGGAGAGCCCCAGCATTTT.

This chain joins TRBV28 and TRBJ1-3, with TRBD1 matching over 7 bases. The germline CDR1 and CDR2 sequences are MDHEN and SYDVKM. The CDR3 is 14 amino acids. The ends lost 4 bases at V and 4 bases at J; junction bases unmatched: 4. CDR3 sequence reads: CASSSRGSGNTIYF. In DNA form, the CDR3 reads TGTGCCAGCAGTTCCAGGGGGTCGGGAAACACCATATATTTT.

The rearrangement links TRBV28 to TRBJ1-5, with 7 bases identical to TRBD1. Germline V gene data show CDR1 as MDHEN and CDR2 as SYDVKM. Trimming took 2 bases from V and 5 from J; bases not matched to a gene: 3. The CDR3 covers 14 residues. CDR3 region: CASSLRDSHQPQHF. The CDR3 DNA reads as TGTGCCAGCAGTTTACGGGACAGCCATCAGCCCCAGCATTTT.

The chain carries TRBV20-1 and TRBJ1-1; D possibly corresponds to TRBD1 (5 bases). Trimming pared 6 bases from V and 7 bases from J, leaving 12 bases between. This CDR3 has 11 amino acids. Per germline, CDR1 DFQATT and CDR2 SNEGSKA (reference sequence). CDR3: CSAWTLYEAFF. The DNA for the CDR3 is TGCAGTGCCTGGACACTCTATGAAGCTTTCTTT.

This chain uses TRBV28 with TRBJ1-3; a possible D gene is TRBD1 (5 bases). CDR1 and CDR2 from the germline V gene are MDHEN and SYDVKM. Trimming took off 6 bases at V and 0 bases at J, with 12 bases between the two ends. This CDR3 contains 15 residues. CDR3 in amino acids: CASSPGGDSGNTIYF. The CDR3 bases are TGTGCCAGCAGCCCTGGAGGGGACTCTGGAAACACCATATATTTT. Full variable domain (rest looked up from reference TRBV28 and TRBJ1-3): DVKVTQSSRYLVKRTGEKVFLECVQDMDHENMFWYRQDPGLGLRLIYFSYDVKMKEKGDIPEGYSVSREKKERFSLILESASTNQTSMYLCASSPGGDSGNTIYFGEGSWLTVV.

This clone was counted once. The genes are TRBV19 and TRBJ2-5; D gene ambiguous. Germline lookup yields CDR1 LNHDA and CDR2 SQIVND (reference sequence). V was clipped by 4 bases and J by 2 bases, with 8 bases between them. The CDR3 is made up of 13 amino acids. The CDR3 nucleotides read TGTGCCAGTAGTAGGGCCTTACAAGAGACCCAGTACTTC. It is translated as CASSRALQETQYF.

J is TRBJ1-2 and V is TRBV19; no definite D call. Germline values: CDR1 LNHDA, CDR2 SQIVND (reference sequence). The CDR3 loop spans 14 amino acids. The V end was cut by 3 bases, the J end by 4 bases, with 12 bases between. DNA of the CDR3: TGTGCCAGTAGTATTGAGAGCGGTACCTATGGCTACACCTTC. Encoded protein: CASSIESGTYGYTF.

This rearrangement joins TRBV6-1 to TRBJ2-2; 7 bases agree with TRBD1. Trimming removed 5 bases from V and 4 bases from J; junction bases left unmatched: 7. This CDR3 comprises 15 residues. Germline CDR1 MNHNS, CDR2 SASEGT. This chain's CDR3 is CASSPTQGLTGELFF. The CDR3 DNA reads TGTGCCAGCAGTCCTACACAGGGGCTCACCGGGGAGCTGTTTTTT.

The gene calls are TRBV11-3 and TRBJ2-3; D is perhaps TRBD1 or TRBD2 (6 bases each). The V and J ends lost 5 bases and 5 bases respectively, with 20 bases between them. Looked up from germline, CDR1 is SGHNT and CDR2 is YENEEA. The CDR3 length is 16 residues. DNA of the CDR3: TGTGCCAGCAGCCCGGGGAGGACAGATTCTGGAGATACGCAGTATTTT. It is translated as CASSPGRTDSGDTQYF. The variable domain in full, completed from reference TRBV11-3 and TRBJ2-3, reads EAGVVQSPRYKIIEKKQPVAFWCNPISGHNTLYWYLQNLGQGPELLIRYENEEAVDDSQLPKDRFSAERLKGVDSTLKIQPAELGDSAVYLCASSPGRTDSGDTQYFGPGTRLTVL.